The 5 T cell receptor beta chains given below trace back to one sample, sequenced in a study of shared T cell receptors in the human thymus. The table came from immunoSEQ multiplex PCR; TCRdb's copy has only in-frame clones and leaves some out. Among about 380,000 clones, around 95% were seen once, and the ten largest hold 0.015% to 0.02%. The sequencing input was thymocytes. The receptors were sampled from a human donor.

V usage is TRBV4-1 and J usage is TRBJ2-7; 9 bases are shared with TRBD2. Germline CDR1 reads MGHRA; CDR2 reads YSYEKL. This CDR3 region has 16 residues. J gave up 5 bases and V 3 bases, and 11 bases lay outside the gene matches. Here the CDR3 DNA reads TGCGCCAGCAGCCAGACCGCTAGCGGGAAGAGGGACGAGCAGTACTTC. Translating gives CASSQTASGKRDEQYF.

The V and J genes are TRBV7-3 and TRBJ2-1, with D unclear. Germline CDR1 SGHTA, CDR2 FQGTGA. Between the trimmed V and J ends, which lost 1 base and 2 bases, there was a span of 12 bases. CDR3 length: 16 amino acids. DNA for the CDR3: TGTGCCAGCAGCTTAAATTGCGGCCCCCCCTACAATGAGCAGTTCTTC. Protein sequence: CASSLNCGPPYNEQFF.

DNA of the CDR3: TGTGCCACCAGCAGAGATTTCGAGACCCAGTACTTC. Residues: CATSRDFETQYF. The chain combines TRBV15 with TRBJ2-5; D call uncertain. This CDR3 contains 12 residues. Germline loops: CDR1 LNHNV, CDR2 YYDKDF (reference sequence). With 0 bases removed from V and 5 bases from J, the gap between germline ends came to 4 bases. The variable domain in full, with the rest retrieved from reference TRBV15 and TRBJ2-5, is DAMVIQNPRYQVTQFGKPVTLSCSQTLNHNVMYWYQQKSSQAPKLLFHYYDKDFNNEADTPDNFQSRRPNTSFCFLDIRSPGLGDTAMYLCATSRDFETQYFGPGTRLLVL.

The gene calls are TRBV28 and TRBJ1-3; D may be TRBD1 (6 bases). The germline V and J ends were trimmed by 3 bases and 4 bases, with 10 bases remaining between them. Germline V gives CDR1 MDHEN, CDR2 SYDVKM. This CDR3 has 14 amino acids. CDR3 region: CASSLHREGNTIYF. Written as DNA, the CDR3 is TGTGCCAGCAGTTTGCACAGGGAAGGAAACACCATATATTTT.

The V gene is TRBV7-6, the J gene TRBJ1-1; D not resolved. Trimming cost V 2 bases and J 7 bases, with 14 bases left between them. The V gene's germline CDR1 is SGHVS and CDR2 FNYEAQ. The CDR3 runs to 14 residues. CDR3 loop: CASSLWMGGLEAFF. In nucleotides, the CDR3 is TGTGCCAGCAGCTTATGGATGGGCGGTCTTGAAGCTTTCTTT. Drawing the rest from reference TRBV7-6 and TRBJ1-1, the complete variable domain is GAGVSQSPRYKVTKRGQDVALRCDPISGHVSLYWYRQALGQGPEFLTYFNYEAQQDKSGLPNDRFSAERPEGSISTLTIQRTEQRDSAMYRCASSLWMGGLEAFFGQGTRLTVV.